Presented here are 22 T cell receptor beta chains from one specimen sequenced in a study of OX40 agonist ivuxolimab in advanced cancers. TCRdb keeps only in-frame clones here, not all; method: immunoSEQ multiplex PCR. The sample includes tens of thousands of clones, 84% of them seen just once. Sequenced here: CD4+ or CD8+ T cells sorted from blood, sampled in a trial of the OX40 agonist ivuxolimab. Source of these receptors: an adult with an advanced solid tumor such as melanoma, head and neck, liver or kidney cancer.

This clone was observed once. The rearrangement joins TRBV18 to TRBJ2-1; 7 nucleotides line up with TRBD2. The V and J ends lost 5 bases and 13 bases, in that order; junction bases with no gene match: 8. This CDR3 spans 12 amino acids. CDR1 is KGHSH, CDR2 LQKENI, per germline. CDR3 sequence: CASSLDSGGQFF. CDR3 sequence (DNA): TGTGCCAGCTCATTGGACTCGGGGGGACAGTTCTTC.

The rearrangement joins TRBV19 to TRBJ2-1; tentative D call: TRBD2 (6 bases). The ends were cut back, 7 bases at V and 0 bases at J, with 16 bases in the middle. Germline V gives CDR1 LNHDA, CDR2 SQIVND (reference sequence). The length of the CDR3 is 16 residues. In nucleotides, the CDR3 is TGTGCCAGTACCCGGCTTGGGGGGATCTCCTACAATGAGCAGTTCTTC. Protein product: CASTRLGGISYNEQFF. Using reference TRBV19 and TRBJ2-1 for the parts outside the CDR3, the full variable domain is DGGITQSPKYLFRKEGQNVTLSCEQNLNHDAMYWYRQDPGQGLRLIYYSQIVNDFQKGDIAEGYSVSREKKESFPLTVTSAQKNPTAFYLCASTRLGGISYNEQFFGPGTRLTVL.

The rearrangement uses TRBV5-4 and TRBJ1-3, with unresolved D. The CDR3 contains 14 residues. V was pared by 4 bases and J by 3 bases, with 11 bases between. Germline CDR1 and CDR2: SGHNT and YYREEE (reference sequence). The DNA for the CDR3 is TGTGCCAGCAGCGCCGGGTCCTTTGGAAACACCATATATTTT. Its protein is CASSAGSFGNTIYF.

V is TRBV5-1 and J is TRBJ2-4; D is unresolved. Trimming cost V 0 bases and J 0 bases, with 4 bases left between them. This CDR3 has 14 amino acids. Germline CDR1 is SGHRS and CDR2 is YFSETQ. The CDR3 spells CASSLGIAKNIQYF. CDR3 nucleotide sequence: TGCGCCAGCAGCTTGGGAATAGCCAAAAACATTCAGTACTTC.

The rearrangement links TRBV10-1 to TRBJ1-5; TRBD1 aligns across 9 bases. V lost 2 bases and J lost 6; bases outside the gene matches: 20. The CDR3 sequence is 20 residues long. Germline values: CDR1 WNHNN, CDR2 SYGVQD (reference sequence). The DNA of the CDR3 is TGCGCCAGCAGTGAGCGGGTGAAATCCGGGACAGGGAATCCGTGTCAGCCCCAGCATTTT. This codes for CASSERVKSGTGNPCQPQHF.

The chain links TRBV5-6 to TRBJ1-3; D not resolved. Looked up from germline, CDR1 is SGHDT and CDR2 is YYEEEE. The CDR3 runs 16 residues. V dropped 4 bases and J dropped 0 bases, with 14 bases sitting between them. CDR3 coding DNA: TGTGCCAGCAGCCTCTTCGCACTCGACTCTGGAAACACCATATATTTT. As protein: CASSLFALDSGNTIYF.

This chain links TRBV28 with TRBJ2-5; D unresolved. CDR1 and CDR2 from the germline V gene are MDHEN and SYDVKM. The CDR3 totals 12 residues. Trimming took off 4 bases at V and 9 bases at J, with 12 bases between the two ends. The CDR3 DNA follows: TGTGCCAGCAGTTATATAATTTCCCCCCAGTACTTC. It yields the protein CASSYIISPQYF.

As to this clone: Relative to the germline gene, one junction end is altered; a read error may explain this. The sample holds other DNA sequences that translate to the same CDR3. V and J are TRBV27 and TRBJ2-7, with D perhaps TRBD2 (5 bases). The germline V gene has CDR1 MNHEY and CDR2 SMNVEV (reference sequence). The CDR3 extends over 14 amino acids. CDR3 DNA sequence: TGTGCCAGCAGCCGAACTAGGGTGGCCTACGAACAGTACTTC. This encodes CASSRTRVAYEQYF.

The chain has TRBV29-1 and TRBJ2-5, with D possibly being TRBD2 (5 bases). The CDR3 is 14 amino acids. Between the trimmed V and J ends, which lost 4 bases and 0 bases, there was a span of 12 bases. Germline V gene sequence: CDR1 SQVTM, CDR2 ANQGSEA. The DNA for the CDR3 is TGCAGCGTTGCCCTCGGCGGGTACCAAGAGACCCAGTACTTC. As protein: CSVALGGYQETQYF.

This rearrangement joins TRBV18 to TRBJ1-2; the D is unclear. V was trimmed by 3 bases and J by 7 bases, leaving 12 bases between them. This CDR3 region has 13 residues. Germline V CDR1 and CDR2: KGHSH, LQKENI. CDR3 in amino acids: CASSPEGNSGYTF. The CDR3 bases are TGTGCCAGCTCACCGGAGGGAAATAGTGGCTACACCTTC. The full variable domain, rest sourced from reference TRBV18 and TRBJ1-2, is NAGVMQNPRHLVRRRGQEARLRCSPMKGHSHVYWYRQLPEEGLKFMVYLQKENIIDESGMPKERFSAEFPKEGPSILRIQQVVRGDSAAYFCASSPEGNSGYTFGSGTRLTVV.

The chain has TRBV4-1 and TRBJ2-3, with 11 bases identical to TRBD1. The V gene's germline CDR1 is MGHRA and CDR2 YSYEKL. CDR3 length equals 18 residues. V was clipped by 2 bases and J by 10 bases; unmatched bases: 17. The CDR3 nucleotides are TGCGCCAGCAGCCAATCCGGGACAGGGGGAAGGTTTCTTGGAGCGCAGTATTTT. Protein: CASSQSGTGGRFLGAQYF.

The chain links TRBV5-5 to TRBJ2-2, with D perhaps matching TRBD1 (7 bases). The CDR3 is 13 amino acids. Germline values: CDR1 SGHKS, CDR2 YYEKEE (reference sequence). CDR3 in amino acids: CVTRGEGAGELFF. The CDR3 DNA follows: TGTGTAACCAGGGGGGAAGGGGCCGGGGAGCTGTTTTTT.

The chain has TRBV10-3 and TRBJ2-5, with D unclear. The V gene's germline CDR1 is ENHRY and CDR2 SYGVKD. The CDR3 covers 9 residues. CDR3 loop: CGSWWTQYF. The CDR3 DNA follows: TGTGGGAGTTGGTGGACCCAGTACTTC.

V is TRBV29-1 and J is TRBJ1-2; D is perhaps TRBD1 (6 bases). The CDR3 has 12 residues. With 6 bases removed from V and 3 bases from J, the gap between germline ends came to 11 bases. Germline CDR1 SQVTM, CDR2 ANQGSEA. CDR3: CSVTGTHYGYTF. CDR3 coding DNA: TGCAGCGTGACCGGGACACACTATGGCTACACCTTC.

The gene calls are TRBV19 and TRBJ2-7; 8 nucleotides agree with TRBD2. CDR3 length: 15 amino acids. The V and J ends lost 5 bases and 3 bases, in that order; junction bases with no gene match: 9. Germline loops: CDR1 LNHDA, CDR2 SQIVND (reference sequence). The CDR3 region has the DNA TGTGCCAGTAGTCTCGGGTCAGCGGGAGACTACGAGCAGTACTTC. Its protein product is CASSLGSAGDYEQYF. The variable domain in full, completed from reference TRBV19 and TRBJ2-7, reads DGGITQSPKYLFRKEGQNVTLSCEQNLNHDAMYWYRQDPGQGLRLIYYSQIVNDFQKGDIAEGYSVSREKKESFPLTVTSAQKNPTAFYLCASSLGSAGDYEQYFGPGTRLTVT.

By frequency in the sample, this clone is medium-sized (0.01 to 0.1%). This chain uses TRBV9 with TRBJ2-1; D remains unclear. Germline lookup yields CDR1 SGDLS and CDR2 YYNGEE. The length of the CDR3 is 14 residues. V lost 2 bases to trimming and J lost 4 bases, with 10 bases between them. The CDR3 is CASSVRPIYNEQFF. The CDR3 nucleotides are TGTGCCAGCAGCGTCAGACCGATTTACAATGAGCAGTTCTTC. Full variable domain (rest looked up from reference TRBV9 and TRBJ2-1): DSGVTQTPKHLITATGQRVTLRCSPRSGDLSVYWYQQSLDQGLQFLIQYYNGEERAKGNILERFSAQQFPDLHSELNLSSLELGDSALYFCASSVRPIYNEQFFGPGTRLTVL.

In this sample, this clone turned up a few times. The chain links TRBV28 to TRBJ2-3; D might be TRBD1 (5 bases). CDR3 size: 12 residues. In germline, CDR1 is MDHEN, CDR2 SYDVKM. The V end was cut by 5 bases, the J end by 7 bases, with 10 bases between. In nucleotides, the CDR3 is TGTGCCAGCAGTCAAAAGGGGTATACGCAGTATTTT. Translated, it gives CASSQKGYTQYF.

Note on this clone: Other DNA sequences within the sample encode an identical CDR3. V gene TRBV6-5 combines with J gene TRBJ2-7; TRBD2 matches at 8 bases. Germline V gene data show CDR1 as MNHEY and CDR2 as SVGAGI. This CDR3 region has 15 residues. V was pared by 5 bases and J by 4 bases, with 10 bases of the junction left unmatched. The CDR3 bases are TGTGCCAGCAGTCGCTCAACTAGCGGCGGATACGAGCAGTACTTC. Encoded protein: CASSRSTSGGYEQYF.

The chain's CDR3 is CSVEATGNEQFF. The CDR3 coding sequence is TGCAGCGTTGAAGCTACGGGGAATGAGCAGTTCTTC. The chain recombines TRBV29-1 with TRBJ2-1; a possible D gene is TRBD2 (5 bases). The CDR3 is 12 amino acids. Per germline, CDR1 SQVTM and CDR2 ANQGSEA. V was trimmed by 1 base and J by 7 bases, leaving 8 bases between them.

This chain uses TRBV7-9 with TRBJ1-5; no firm D call. V lost 1 base and J lost 4, with 5 bases in between. The V gene's germline CDR1 is SEHNR and CDR2 FQNEAQ (reference sequence). The CDR3 spans 13 residues. CDR3 sequence: CASSLGVNQPQHF. DNA for the CDR3: TGTGCCAGCAGCTTAGGGGTTAATCAGCCCCAGCATTTT.

J is TRBJ2-2 and V is TRBV10-3, with D perhaps matching TRBD2 (6 bases). Trimming removed 6 bases from V and 5 bases from J, with 13 bases in between. The CDR3 has 14 residues. CDR1 and CDR2 (germline): ENHRY, SYGVKD. The DNA for the CDR3 is TGTGCCATCAGGGGGGGACTTGGGACCGGGGAGCTGTTTTTT. Translating gives CAIRGGLGTGELFF.

The V call is TRBV28, the J call TRBJ2-7; no clear D. The CDR3 extends over 16 amino acids. Germline CDR1 and CDR2: MDHEN and SYDVKM. V was cut by 5 bases and J by 3 bases, with 20 bases left in between. The CDR3 loop is CASSILDAANYYEQYF. In DNA, the CDR3 is TGTGCCAGCAGTATCTTGGACGCGGCCAACTACTACGAGCAGTACTTC.